The clone carrying this T cell receptor beta chain has ten or more counts. This CDR3 comprises 13 residues. Germline V gene data show CDR1 as GTSNPN and CDR2 as SVGIG (reference sequence). V lost 3 bases, J lost 1 base, and 2 bases stayed unmatched. Researchers amplified the TCR beta CDR3 regions from RNA transcripts. In the first-round RT-PCR of the TCR CDR3, the HTBI primer set was used. Each CDR3 protein is one row after TCRdb ran MiXCR on the multiplex PCR reads. The data show about 620,000 distinct CDR3 sequences, 15% to 20% seen once. The data stem from a study of T cells in Graves' hyperthyroidism and ophthalmopathy.

The chain links TRBV30 to TRBJ2-5; 7 bases fit TRBD2. The clonotype originates from a woman aged 25 to 39 with Graves' hyperthyroidism. The sequenced sample consisted of blood. This CDR3 is CAWSSGGQETQYF. CDR3 bases: TGTGCCTGGAGCTCGGGGGGCCAAGAGACCCAGTACTTC.